This passage covers 16 T cell receptor beta chains from one sample sequenced in a study of T-cell reconstitution after alpha-beta-depleted transplantation in children. Unique molecular identifiers were incorporated into the prepared TCRbeta library. MiXCR, run by TCRdb on the PCR reads, gives a single entry per CDR3 protein. This sample has hundreds of thousands of distinct CDR3 sequences, with over 10% found just once. Material: PBMCs, obtained before TCRalphabeta/CD19-depleted stem cell transplant. The origin of the receptors is a girl aged 2-10 years with congenital amegakaryocytic thrombocytopenia, due to receive a stem cell transplant.

DNA of the CDR3: TGCAGTGCAAGACAGGGGGGTAATCAGCCCCAGCATTTT. It translates to CSARQGGNQPQHF. V and J are TRBV20-1 and TRBJ1-5; 9 bases agree with TRBD1. Germline-derived CDR1 and CDR2 are DFQATT and SNEGSKA (reference sequence). Unmatched junction bases numbered 4, after V lost 6 bases and J lost 4 bases. The CDR3 totals 13 residues.

Note on this clonotype: One junction end disagrees with the germline gene, perhaps due to a read error. This chain joins TRBV20-1 and TRBJ2-1, with TRBD2 matching over 7 bases. The CDR3 totals 17 residues. Germline V lookup: CDR1 DFQATT, CDR2 SNEGSKA (reference sequence). Here the CDR3 reads CCARGPGLPPRNLVQFF. The DNA of the CDR3 is TGCTGTGCTAGAGGCCCGGGACTACCCCCGCGAAACTTAGTGCAGTTCTTC.

This clonotype was observed many times. V is TRBV5-4 and J is TRBJ2-1, with unresolved D. The CDR3 spans 13 residues. Trimming took 4 bases from V and 6 from J, leaving 11 bases between them. CDR1 and CDR2 (germline): SGHNT, YYREEE (reference sequence). CDR3 nucleotide sequence: TGTGCCAGCAGCCCAAGACGAGGCAATGAGCAGTTCTTC. It encodes CASSPRRGNEQFF.

The V call is TRBV28, the J call TRBJ2-1; no definite D call. Trimming cost V 6 bases and J 8 bases, with 11 bases left between them. Germline V gene lookup returns CDR1 MDHEN and CDR2 SYDVKM. The CDR3 has 12 residues. The CDR3 DNA is TGTGCCAGCAGCCGAGATGGGTATGAGCAGTTCTTC. It translates to CASSRDGYEQFF.

This clonotype occurred many times. The chain is built from TRBV5-1 and TRBJ2-3; 7 nucleotides align to TRBD2. V shed 2 bases, J shed 7 bases, and the junction held 16 bases outside the gene matches. Germline assignment: CDR1 SGHRS and CDR2 YFSETQ. The CDR3 is made up of 17 amino acids. As DNA, the CDR3 is TGCGCCAGCAGCTTCAGGTCCCCAGCGGGGATTGGGAATACGCAGTATTTT. Encoded protein: CASSFRSPAGIGNTQYF.

Ten or more counts support this clonotype. This chain connects TRBV7-2 to TRBJ1-1; D remains ambiguous. The CDR3 contains 15 residues. Trimming removed 5 bases at V and 4 bases at J, with 17 bases between. The V gene's germline CDR1 is SGHTA and CDR2 FQGNSA. This CDR3 is CASSPNLRDTTEAFF. The CDR3 nucleotides read TGTGCCAGCAGCCCTAATCTCCGGGATACCACTGAAGCTTTCTTT.

Ten or more counts support this clonotype. The chain couples TRBV5-1 to TRBJ2-7; either TRBD1 or TRBD2 may fit D (5 bases each). The ends were cut back, 4 bases at V and 1 base at J, with 18 bases in the middle. CDR1 and CDR2 from the germline V gene are SGHRS and YFSETQ. The CDR3 loop spans 16 amino acids. This chain's CDR3 is CASSQGTGTESYEQYF. The CDR3 coding sequence is TGCGCCAGCAGCCAAGGAACCGGGACGGAGTCCTACGAGCAGTACTTC. The whole variable domain, remainder taken from reference TRBV5-1 and TRBJ2-7, is KAGVTQTPRYLIKTRGQQVTLSCSPISGHRSVSWYQQTPGQGLQFLFEYFSETQRNKGNFPGRFSGRQFSNSRSEMNVSTLELGDSALYLCASSQGTGTESYEQYFGPGTRLTVT.

Notes on this clonotype: One base away lies a much larger clone, so this may be a sequencing read error. The rearrangement joins TRBV20-1 to TRBJ2-7; D not certain. The V and J ends lost 6 bases and 6 bases respectively, with 6 bases between them. CDR3 length: 9 residues. The V gene's germline CDR1 is DFQATT and CDR2 SNEGSKA (reference sequence). The CDR3 loop reads CSAGLEQYF. CDR3 bases: TGCAGTGCCGGGCTCGAGCAGTACTTC.

The sample holds a few counts of this clonotype. The chain joins TRBV19 to TRBJ2-7, with D uncertain. V was pared by 3 bases and J by 3 bases, with 6 bases between. CDR1 and CDR2 (germline): LNHDA, SQIVND (reference sequence). The CDR3 is 12 residues long. Here the CDR3 DNA reads TGTGCCAGTAGTATCTTCGGCTACGAGCAGTACTTC. It specifies CASSIFGYEQYF.

A few counts support this clonotype. The genes are TRBV24-1 and TRBJ2-2; TRBD1 might be the D (5 bases). From germline, CDR1 is KGHDR and CDR2 SFDVKD. V was cut by 5 bases and J by 4 bases, with 10 bases left in between. CDR3 length: 14 amino acids. The CDR3 here is CATSVGLSTGELFF. CDR3 bases: TGTGCCACCAGTGTGGGGCTCAGCACCGGGGAGCTGTTTTTT.

This clonotype was seen repeatedly, ten times or more. The chain uses TRBV5-1 and TRBJ2-1, with 11 bases aligning to TRBD2. In germline, CDR1 is SGHRS, CDR2 YFSETQ. This CDR3 has 16 residues. Trimming removed 4 bases from V and 5 bases from J; junction bases left unmatched: 8. The DNA for the CDR3 is TGCGCCAGCAGCCATATAGCGGGAGGGACAAACAATGAGCAGTTCTTC. Its protein product is CASSHIAGGTNNEQFF.

The rearrangement joins TRBV7-2 to TRBJ2-3; TRBD2 aligns across 10 bases. The CDR3 is made up of 14 amino acids. Per germline, CDR1 SGHTA and CDR2 FQGNSA. The V and J ends lost 4 bases and 6 bases, in that order; junction bases with no gene match: 4. CDR3 in DNA: TGTGCCAGCAGCTCGGGACTAGCGATTGATACGCAGTATTTT. This encodes CASSSGLAIDTQYF.

The sample holds a few counts of this clonotype. The chain uses TRBV5-6 and TRBJ2-7; D is uncertain. The CDR3 consists of 15 residues. The V gene lost 3 bases and the J gene lost 3 bases, with 16 bases spanning the gap. CDR1 SGHDT and CDR2 YYEEEE come from the germline V gene. CDR3 DNA: TGTGCCAGCAGCTCCGGCCCGGGCCCGAGCTACGAGCAGTACTTC. Translation gives CASSSGPGPSYEQYF.

This clonotype was counted between two and nine times. The chain couples TRBV10-3 to TRBJ2-3, with D maybe TRBD2 (5 bases). The CDR3 contains 15 residues. The V gene lost 5 bases and the J gene lost 2 bases, with 14 bases spanning the gap. Germline-derived CDR1 and CDR2 are ENHRY and SYGVKD. CDR3 DNA sequence: TGTGCCATCAGTTCCCCGACTAAATCCACAGATACGCAGTATTTT. As protein: CAISSPTKSTDTQYF.

This clonotype has at least ten counts. V gene TRBV12-3 or TRBV12-4 combines with J gene TRBJ2-1; weak D call: TRBD1 (5 bases). Trimming removed 5 bases at V and 10 bases at J, with 18 bases between. CDR3 length: 14 residues. CDR3: CASSPNMGLGEQFF. For the CDR3, the DNA is TGTGCCAGCAGTCCGAACATGGGGCTTGGGGAGCAGTTCTTC.

This clonotype was detected a few times. The chain couples TRBV12-3 or TRBV12-4 to TRBJ2-7; 9 nucleotides match TRBD1. Losses at the gene ends were 3 bases for V and 3 bases for J; bases not matched to a gene: 6. The CDR3 runs 15 residues. CDR3 sequence: CASSFFPTGGYEQYF. The CDR3 DNA follows: TGTGCCAGCAGTTTTTTCCCGACAGGGGGCTACGAGCAGTACTTC.